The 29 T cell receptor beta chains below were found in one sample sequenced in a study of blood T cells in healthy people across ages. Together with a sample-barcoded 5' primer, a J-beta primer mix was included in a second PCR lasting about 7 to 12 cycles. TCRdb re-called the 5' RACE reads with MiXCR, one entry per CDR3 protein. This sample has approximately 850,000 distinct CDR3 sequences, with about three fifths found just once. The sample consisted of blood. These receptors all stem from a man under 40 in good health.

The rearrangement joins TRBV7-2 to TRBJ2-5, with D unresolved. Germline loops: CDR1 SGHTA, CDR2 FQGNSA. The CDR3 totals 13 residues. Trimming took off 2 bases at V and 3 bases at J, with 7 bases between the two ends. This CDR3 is CASSLLQEETQYF. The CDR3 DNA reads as TGTGCCAGCAGCTTACTCCAGGAAGAGACCCAGTACTTC.

The CDR3 loop is CSARDLFRDRQETQYF. In DNA, the CDR3 is TGCAGTGCTAGAGATCTCTTCCGGGACAGACAAGAGACCCAGTACTTC. The rearrangement joins TRBV20-1 to TRBJ2-5, with 7 nucleotides matching TRBD1. The CDR3 loop spans 16 amino acids. The junction had 9 bases not matched to a gene; V was cut back by 0 bases and J by 2 bases. Germline values: CDR1 DFQATT, CDR2 SNEGSKA (reference sequence).

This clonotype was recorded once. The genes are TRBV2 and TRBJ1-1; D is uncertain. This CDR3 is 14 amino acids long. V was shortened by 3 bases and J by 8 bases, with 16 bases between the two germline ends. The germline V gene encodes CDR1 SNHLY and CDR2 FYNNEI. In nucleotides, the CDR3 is TGTGCCAGCAGTGATGTTGCTAGGGCGACGGAAGCTTTCTTT. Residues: CASSDVARATEAFF.

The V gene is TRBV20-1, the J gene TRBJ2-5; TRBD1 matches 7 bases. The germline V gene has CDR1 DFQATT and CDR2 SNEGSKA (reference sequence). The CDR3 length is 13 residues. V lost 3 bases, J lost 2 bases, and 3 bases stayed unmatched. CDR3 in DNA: TGCAGTGCTAGGAGGGACAGTCAAGAGACCCAGTACTTC. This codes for CSARRDSQETQYF.

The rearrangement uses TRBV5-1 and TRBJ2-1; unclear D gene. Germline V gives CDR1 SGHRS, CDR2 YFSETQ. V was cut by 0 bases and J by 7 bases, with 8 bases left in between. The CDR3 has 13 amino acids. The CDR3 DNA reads TGCGCCAGCAGCTTGGAACCTGAAAATGAGCAGTTCTTC. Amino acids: CASSLEPENEQFF.

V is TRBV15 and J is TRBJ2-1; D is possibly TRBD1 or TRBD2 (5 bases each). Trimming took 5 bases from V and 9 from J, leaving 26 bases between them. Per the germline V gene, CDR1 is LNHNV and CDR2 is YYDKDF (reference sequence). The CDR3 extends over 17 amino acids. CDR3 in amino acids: CATSHPHQGLRGGEQFF. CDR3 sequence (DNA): TGTGCCACCAGCCACCCACATCAAGGGCTGAGGGGTGGTGAGCAGTTCTTC.

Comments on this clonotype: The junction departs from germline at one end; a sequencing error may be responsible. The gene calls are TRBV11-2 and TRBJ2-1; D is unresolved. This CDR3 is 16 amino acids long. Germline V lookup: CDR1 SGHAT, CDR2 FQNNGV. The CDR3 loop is CASSSRFPSSYSEQFF. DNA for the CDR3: TGTGCCAGCAGCTCGCGCTTCCCCAGCTCCTACAGTGAGCAGTTCTTC.

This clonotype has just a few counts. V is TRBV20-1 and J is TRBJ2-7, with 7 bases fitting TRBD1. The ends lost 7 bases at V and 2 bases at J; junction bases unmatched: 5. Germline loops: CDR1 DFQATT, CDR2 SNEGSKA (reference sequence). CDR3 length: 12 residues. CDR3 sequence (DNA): TGCAGTGTTCGGGGACAGACCTACGAGCAGTACTTC. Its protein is CSVRGQTYEQYF.

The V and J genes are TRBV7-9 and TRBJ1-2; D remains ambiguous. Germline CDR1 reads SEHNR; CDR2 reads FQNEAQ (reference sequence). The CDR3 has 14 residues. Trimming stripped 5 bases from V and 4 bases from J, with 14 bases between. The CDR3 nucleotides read TGTGCCAGCAGCCATGACGGCGGGCTCTATGGCTACACCTTC. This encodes CASSHDGGLYGYTF.

This chain's CDR3 is CASSEEEETQYF. The DNA for the CDR3 is TGTGCCAGCAGTGAAGAGGAGGAGACCCAGTACTTC. The chain couples TRBV2 to TRBJ2-5; D not resolved. CDR3 size: 12 residues. The germline V gene encodes CDR1 SNHLY and CDR2 FYNNEI. Trimming left V 1 base short and J 5 bases short, with 5 bases between.

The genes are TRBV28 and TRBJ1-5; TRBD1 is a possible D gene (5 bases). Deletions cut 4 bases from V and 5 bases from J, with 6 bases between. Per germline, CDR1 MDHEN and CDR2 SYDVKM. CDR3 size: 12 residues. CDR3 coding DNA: TGTGCCAGCAGTTCAGGGTATCAGCCCCAGCATTTT. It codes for CASSSGYQPQHF.

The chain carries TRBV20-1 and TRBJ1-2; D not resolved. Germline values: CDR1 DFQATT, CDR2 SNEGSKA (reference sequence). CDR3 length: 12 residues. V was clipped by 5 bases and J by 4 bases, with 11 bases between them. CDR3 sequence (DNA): TGCAGTGCTCGTCGGGAGATCTATGGCTACACCTTC. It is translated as CSARREIYGYTF.

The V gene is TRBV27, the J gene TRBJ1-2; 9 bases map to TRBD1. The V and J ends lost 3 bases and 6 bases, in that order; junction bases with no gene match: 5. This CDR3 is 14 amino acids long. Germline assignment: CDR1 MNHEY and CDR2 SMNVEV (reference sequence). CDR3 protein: CASSFRDRDDGYTF. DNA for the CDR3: TGTGCCAGCAGTTTTCGGGACAGGGATGATGGCTACACCTTC.

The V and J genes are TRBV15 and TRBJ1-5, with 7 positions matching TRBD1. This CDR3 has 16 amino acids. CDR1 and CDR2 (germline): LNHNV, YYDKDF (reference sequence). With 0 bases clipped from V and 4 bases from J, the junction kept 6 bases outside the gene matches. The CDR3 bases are TGTGCCACCAGCAGAGAACGGGACAGCATGAATCAGCCCCAGCATTTT. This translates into CATSRERDSMNQPQHF.

CDR3 region: CASRVGRGNTEAFF. CDR3 sequence (DNA): TGCGCCAGCAGGGTCGGCAGGGGGAACACTGAAGCTTTCTTT. The genes are TRBV5-1 and TRBJ1-1; D may be TRBD1 (6 bases). The V gene's germline CDR1 is SGHRS and CDR2 YFSETQ. Deletions cut 5 bases from V and 1 base from J, with 12 bases between. The CDR3 runs 14 residues.

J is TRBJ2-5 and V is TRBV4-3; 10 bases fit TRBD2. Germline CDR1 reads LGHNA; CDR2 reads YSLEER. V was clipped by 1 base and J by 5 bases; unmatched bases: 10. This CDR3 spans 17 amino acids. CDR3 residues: CASSQALAGGLGETQYF. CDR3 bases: TGCGCCAGCAGCCAAGCCTTAGCGGGAGGCCTAGGTGAGACCCAGTACTTC.

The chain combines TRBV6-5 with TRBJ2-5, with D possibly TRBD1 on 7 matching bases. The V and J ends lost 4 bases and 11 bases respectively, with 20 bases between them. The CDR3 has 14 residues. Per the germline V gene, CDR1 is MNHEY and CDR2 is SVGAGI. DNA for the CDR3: TGTGCCAGCAGTTGGCCAGGGGGAGGTGGGGAGCAGTACTTC. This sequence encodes CASSWPGGGGEQYF.

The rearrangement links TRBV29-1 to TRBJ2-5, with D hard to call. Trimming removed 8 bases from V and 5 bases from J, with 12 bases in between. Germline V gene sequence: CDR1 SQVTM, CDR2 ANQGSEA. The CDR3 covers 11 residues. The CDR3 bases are TGCAGCTTCCGGAAAGGGGAGACCCAGTACTTC. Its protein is CSFRKGETQYF.

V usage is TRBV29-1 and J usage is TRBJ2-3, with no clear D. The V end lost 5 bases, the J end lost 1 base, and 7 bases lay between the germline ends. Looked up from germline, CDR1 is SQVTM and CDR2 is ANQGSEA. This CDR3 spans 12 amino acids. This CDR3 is CSVMWGTDTQYF. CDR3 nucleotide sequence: TGCAGCGTTATGTGGGGCACAGATACGCAGTATTTT.

In DNA, the CDR3 is TGTGCCAGCAGCAGCGCAGTTTCTAATGAAAAACTGTTTTTT. It specifies CASSSAVSNEKLFF. The chain carries TRBV6-5 and TRBJ1-4; D gene ambiguous. There are 14 residues in the CDR3. With 6 bases removed from V and 3 bases from J, the gap between germline ends came to 11 bases. Germline CDR1 and CDR2: MNHEY and SVGAGI.

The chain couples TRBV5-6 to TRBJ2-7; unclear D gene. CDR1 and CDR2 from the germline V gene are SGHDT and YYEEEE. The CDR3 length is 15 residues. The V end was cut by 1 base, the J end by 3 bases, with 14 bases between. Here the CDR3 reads CASSLLHQTYYEQYF. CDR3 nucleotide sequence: TGTGCCAGCAGCTTGTTACACCAAACCTACTACGAGCAGTACTTC. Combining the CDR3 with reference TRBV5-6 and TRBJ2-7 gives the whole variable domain DAGVTQSPTHLIKTRGQQVTLRCSPKSGHDTVSWYQQALGQGPQFIFQYYEEEERQRGNFPDRFSGHQFPNYSSELNVNALLLGDSALYLCASSLLHQTYYEQYFGPGTRLTVT.

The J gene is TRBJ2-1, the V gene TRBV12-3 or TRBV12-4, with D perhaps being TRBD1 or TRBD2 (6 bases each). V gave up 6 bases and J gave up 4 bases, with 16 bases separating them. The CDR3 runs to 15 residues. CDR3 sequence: CASSLGGPKYNEQFF. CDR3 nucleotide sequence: TGTGCCAGCAGCCTTGGGGGGCCCAAATACAATGAGCAGTTCTTC.

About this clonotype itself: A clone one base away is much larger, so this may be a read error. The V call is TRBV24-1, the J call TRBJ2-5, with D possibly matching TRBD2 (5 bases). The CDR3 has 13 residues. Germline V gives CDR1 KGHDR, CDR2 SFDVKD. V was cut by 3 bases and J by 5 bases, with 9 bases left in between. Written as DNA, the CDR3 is TGTGCCACCAGTGATGGAGGTATGGAGACCCAGTACTTC. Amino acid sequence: CATSDGGMETQYF.

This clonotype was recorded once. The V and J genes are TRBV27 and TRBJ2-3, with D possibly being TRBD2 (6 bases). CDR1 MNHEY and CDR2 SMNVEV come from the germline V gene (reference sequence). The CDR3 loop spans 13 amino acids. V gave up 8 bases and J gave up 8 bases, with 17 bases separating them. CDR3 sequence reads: CASAAGTYSTQYF. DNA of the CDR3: TGTGCCAGCGCCGCCGGGACTTACAGTACGCAGTATTTT.

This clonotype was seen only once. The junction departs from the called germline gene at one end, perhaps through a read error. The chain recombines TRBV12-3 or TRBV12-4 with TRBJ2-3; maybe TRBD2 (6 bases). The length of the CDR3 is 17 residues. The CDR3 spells CASSFRVRDLNADAQYF. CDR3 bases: TGTGCCAGCAGTTTCAGAGTCCGGGACTTAAACGCAGATGCGCAGTATTTT.

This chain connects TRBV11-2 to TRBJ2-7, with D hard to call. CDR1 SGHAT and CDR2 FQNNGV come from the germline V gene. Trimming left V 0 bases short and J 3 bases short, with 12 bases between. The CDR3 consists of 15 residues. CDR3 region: CASSLELGQLYEQYF. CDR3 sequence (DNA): TGTGCCAGCAGCTTAGAGTTAGGCCAGCTCTACGAGCAGTACTTC.

The CDR3 region has the DNA TGTGCCAGCAGCCAAGATTGGGACAGGGTCGGAGAGACCCAGTACTTC. It specifies CASSQDWDRVGETQYF. This chain joins TRBV3-1 and TRBJ2-5, with 9 bases matching TRBD1. Trimming removed 0 bases from V and 4 bases from J; junction bases left unmatched: 6. Germline V gives CDR1 LGHDT, CDR2 YNNKEL (reference sequence). The CDR3 contains 16 residues.

The CDR3 bases are TGCAGCGATCGGGACAGAAAGTATAAGCAGTACTTC. It yields the protein CSDRDRKYKQYF. The gene calls are TRBV29-1 and TRBJ2-7, with TRBD1 matching 7 bases. The junction had 11 bases not matched to a gene; V was cut back by 7 bases and J by 8 bases. The CDR3 spans 12 residues. CDR1 is SQVTM and CDR2 is ANQGSEA in the germline V gene.

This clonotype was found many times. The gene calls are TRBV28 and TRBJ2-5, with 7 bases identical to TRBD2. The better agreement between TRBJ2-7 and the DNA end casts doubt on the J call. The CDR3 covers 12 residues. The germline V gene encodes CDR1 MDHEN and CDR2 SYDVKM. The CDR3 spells CASSYRGDEQYF. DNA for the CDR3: TGTGCCAGCAGCTACCGGGGGGACGAGCAGTACTTC.